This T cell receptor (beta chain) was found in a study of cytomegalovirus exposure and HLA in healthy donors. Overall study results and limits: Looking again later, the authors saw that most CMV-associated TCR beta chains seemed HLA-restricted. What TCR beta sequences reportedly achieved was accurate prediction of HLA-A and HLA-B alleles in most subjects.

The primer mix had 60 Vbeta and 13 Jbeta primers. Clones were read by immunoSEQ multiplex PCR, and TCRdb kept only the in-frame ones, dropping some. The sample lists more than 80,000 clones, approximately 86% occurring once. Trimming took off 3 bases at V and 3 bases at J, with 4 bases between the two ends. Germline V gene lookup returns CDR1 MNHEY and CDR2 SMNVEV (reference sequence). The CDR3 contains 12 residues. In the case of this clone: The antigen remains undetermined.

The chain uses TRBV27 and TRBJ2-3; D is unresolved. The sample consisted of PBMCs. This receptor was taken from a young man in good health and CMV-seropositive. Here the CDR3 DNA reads TGTGCCAGCAGTTTTATTACAGATACGCAGTATTTT. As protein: CASSFITDTQYF.